The 10 T cell receptor beta chains in this list originate from one sample, sequenced in a study of blood T cell repertoires in COVID-19. This table comes from immunoSEQ multiplex PCR, and its TCRdb copy is limited to in-frame clones, with some not included. The table records 200,000 to 300,000 clones, 65% to 90% of them present only once. The sequencing input was PBMCs or T cells enriched from blood (not recorded which). Every receptor here comes from a woman between 50 and 59 years old with acute COVID-19.

The count of this clone is one. This chain uses TRBV29-1 with TRBJ1-1, with 10 bases aligning to TRBD1. This CDR3 region has 15 residues. Unmatched junction bases numbered 9, after V lost 5 bases and J lost 3 bases. CDR1 and CDR2 (germline): SQVTM, ANQGSEA. Here the CDR3 DNA reads TGCAGCGTTCCCCCGGACAGGGGGTTCGACACTGAAGCTTTCTTT. Its translation: CSVPPDRGFDTEAFF. The variable domain in full, with the rest retrieved from reference TRBV29-1 and TRBJ1-1, is SAVISQKPSRDICQRGTSLTIQCQVDSQVTMMFWYRQQPGQSLTLIATANQGSEATYESGFVIDKFPISRPNLTFSTLTVSNMSPEDSSIYLCSVPPDRGFDTEAFFGQGTRLTVV.

The chain employs TRBV19 and TRBJ1-2, with 9 bases that match TRBD1. J was trimmed by 4 bases and V by 5 bases; bases with no gene match: 11. CDR3 length equals 16 residues. Germline V lookup: CDR1 LNHDA, CDR2 SQIVND (reference sequence). CDR3 in DNA: TGTGCCAGTAGTGAATCCGGGACAGGGATCCTCTATGGCTACACCTTC. It specifies CASSESGTGILYGYTF.

CDR3 protein: CASSQDRGYPRSDTEAFF. CDR3 DNA: TGTGCCAGCAGCCAAGACCGTGGGTACCCCCGGAGTGACACTGAAGCTTTCTTT. V and J are TRBV14 and TRBJ1-1; D is unclear. The CDR3 runs to 18 residues. CDR1 and CDR2 (germline): SGHDN, FVKESK. The V end lost 0 bases, the J end lost 3 bases, and 20 bases lay between the germline ends.

This clone appeared once. The chain combines TRBV14 with TRBJ2-3, with D tentatively TRBD2 (5 bases). Germline CDR1 SGHDN, CDR2 FVKESK. The ends were cut back, 2 bases at V and 6 bases at J, with 9 bases in the middle. The CDR3 loop spans 13 amino acids. Written as DNA, the CDR3 is TGTGCCAGCAGCCAACTAGCCAGGGATACGCAGTATTTT. It specifies CASSQLARDTQYF.

V is TRBV7-3 and J is TRBJ1-5, with 7 positions matching TRBD1. Per germline, CDR1 SGHTA and CDR2 FQGTGA. With V trimmed by 4 bases and J by 9 bases, 12 bases remained unmatched. The CDR3 has 15 amino acids. The CDR3 protein is CASSSRDSRIGPQHF. Written as DNA, the CDR3 is TGTGCCAGCAGCTCGCGGGACAGTCGAATTGGGCCCCAGCATTTT.

The V call is TRBV18, the J call TRBJ1-2; 7 bases fit TRBD1. The CDR3 runs to 13 residues. Per germline, CDR1 KGHSH and CDR2 LQKENI. J gave up 6 bases and V 3 bases, and 4 bases lay outside the gene matches. This chain's CDR3 is CASSPSQGDGYTF. In nucleotides, the CDR3 is TGTGCCAGCTCACCCAGTCAGGGGGATGGCTACACCTTC.

The genes are TRBV11-2 and TRBJ1-2; D is unresolved. This CDR3 has 15 residues. Germline values: CDR1 SGHAT, CDR2 FQNNGV. V was clipped by 1 base and J by 7 bases, with 16 bases between them. CDR3 DNA: TGTGCCAGCAGCTTAGGCATCCGGTCGGGTTTTGGCTACACCTTC. This translates into CASSLGIRSGFGYTF.

The chain carries TRBV18 and TRBJ1-4; 7 positions agree with TRBD1. Germline CDR1 KGHSH, CDR2 LQKENI. The CDR3 has 15 amino acids. V was pared by 3 bases and J by 5 bases, with 6 bases of the junction left unmatched. DNA for the CDR3: TGTGCCAGCTCACCGGGGGACAGAATGAATGAAAAACTGTTTTTT. This translates into CASSPGDRMNEKLFF. The variable domain in full, with the rest retrieved from reference TRBV18 and TRBJ1-4, is NAGVMQNPRHLVRRRGQEARLRCSPMKGHSHVYWYRQLPEEGLKFMVYLQKENIIDESGMPKERFSAEFPKEGPSILRIQQVVRGDSAAYFCASSPGDRMNEKLFFGSGTQLSVL.

The chain has TRBV6-5 and TRBJ2-3; 9 bases are shared with TRBD2. Trimming took 7 bases from V and 1 from J; bases not matched to a gene: 3. The CDR3 is 14 amino acids. Germline V gene data show CDR1 as MNHEY and CDR2 as SVGAGI. The CDR3 protein is CASNPSGGTDTQYF. As DNA, the CDR3 is TGTGCCAGCAACCCTAGCGGGGGCACAGATACGCAGTATTTT.

The V gene is TRBV4-3, the J gene TRBJ1-6, with a tentative D call TRBD1 (5 bases). With 1 base removed from V and 4 bases from J, the gap between germline ends came to 11 bases. Per germline, CDR1 LGHNA and CDR2 YSLEER. This CDR3 contains 16 residues. The CDR3 is CASSQGGVGYNSPLHF. The CDR3 nucleotides are TGCGCCAGCAGCCAAGGGGGCGTCGGGTATAATTCACCCCTCCACTTT.